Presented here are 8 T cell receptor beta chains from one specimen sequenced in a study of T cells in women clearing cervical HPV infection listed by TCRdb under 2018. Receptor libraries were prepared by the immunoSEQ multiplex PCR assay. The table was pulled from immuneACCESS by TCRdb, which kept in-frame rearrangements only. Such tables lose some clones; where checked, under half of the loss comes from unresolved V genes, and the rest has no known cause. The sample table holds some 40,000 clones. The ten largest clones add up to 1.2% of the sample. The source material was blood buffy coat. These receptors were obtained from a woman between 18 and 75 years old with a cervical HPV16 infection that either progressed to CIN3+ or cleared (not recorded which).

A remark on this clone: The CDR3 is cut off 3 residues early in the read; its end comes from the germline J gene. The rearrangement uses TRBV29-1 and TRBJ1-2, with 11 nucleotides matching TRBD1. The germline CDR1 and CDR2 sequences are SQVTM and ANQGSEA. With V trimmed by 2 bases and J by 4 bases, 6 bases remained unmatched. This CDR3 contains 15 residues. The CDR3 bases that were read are TGCAGCGTTGAACCCGCCGGGACAGGGGGCTATGGC. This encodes CSVEPAGTGGYG. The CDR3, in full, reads CSVEPAGTGGYGYTF.

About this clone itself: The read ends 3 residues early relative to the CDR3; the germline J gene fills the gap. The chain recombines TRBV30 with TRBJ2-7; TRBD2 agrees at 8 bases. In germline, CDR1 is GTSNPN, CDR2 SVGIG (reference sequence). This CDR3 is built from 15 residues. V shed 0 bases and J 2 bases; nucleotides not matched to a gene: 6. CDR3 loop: CAWSVETSVTYEQYF. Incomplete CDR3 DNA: TGTGCCTGGAGTGTAGAGACTAGCGTTACCTACGAG.

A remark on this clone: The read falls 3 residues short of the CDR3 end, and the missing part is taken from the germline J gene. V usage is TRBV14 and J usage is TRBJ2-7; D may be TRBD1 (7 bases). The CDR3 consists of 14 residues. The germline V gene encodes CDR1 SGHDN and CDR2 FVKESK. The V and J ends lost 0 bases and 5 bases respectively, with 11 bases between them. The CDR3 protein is CASSQEGRGDEQYF. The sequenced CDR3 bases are TGTGCCAGCAGCCAAGAGGGCAGGGGGGACGAG.

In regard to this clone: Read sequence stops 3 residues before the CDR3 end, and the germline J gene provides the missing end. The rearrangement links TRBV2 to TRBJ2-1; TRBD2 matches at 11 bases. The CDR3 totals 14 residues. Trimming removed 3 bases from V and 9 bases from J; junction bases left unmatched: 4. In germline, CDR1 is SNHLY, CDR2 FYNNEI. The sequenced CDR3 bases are TGTGCCAGCAGTGACCGACTAGCGGGGATTGAG. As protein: CASSDRLAGIE. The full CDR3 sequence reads CASSDRLAGIEQFF. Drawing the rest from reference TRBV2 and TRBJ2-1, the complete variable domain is EPEVTQTPSHQVTQMGQEVILRCVPISNHLYFYWYRQILGQKVEFLVSFYNNEISEKSEIFDDQFSVERPDGSNFTLKIRSTKLEDSAMYFCASSDRLAGIEQFFGPGTRLTVL.

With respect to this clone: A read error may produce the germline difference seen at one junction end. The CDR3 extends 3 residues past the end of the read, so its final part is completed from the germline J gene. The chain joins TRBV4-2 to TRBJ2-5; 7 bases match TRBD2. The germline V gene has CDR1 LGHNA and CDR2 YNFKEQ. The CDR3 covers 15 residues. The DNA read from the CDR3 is TGCGCCAGCAGCCAAGATCGAATGCGGGAGGAGACC. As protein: CASSQDRMREET. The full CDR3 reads CASSQDRMREETQYF.

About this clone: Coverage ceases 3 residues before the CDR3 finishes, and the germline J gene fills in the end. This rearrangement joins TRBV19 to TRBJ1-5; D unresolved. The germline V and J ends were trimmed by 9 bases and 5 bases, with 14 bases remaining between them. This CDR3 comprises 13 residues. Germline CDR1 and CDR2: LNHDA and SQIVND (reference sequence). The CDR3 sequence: CASRKGSHQPQHF. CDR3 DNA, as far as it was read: TGTGCCAGCCGCAAGGGCTCTCATCAGCCC.

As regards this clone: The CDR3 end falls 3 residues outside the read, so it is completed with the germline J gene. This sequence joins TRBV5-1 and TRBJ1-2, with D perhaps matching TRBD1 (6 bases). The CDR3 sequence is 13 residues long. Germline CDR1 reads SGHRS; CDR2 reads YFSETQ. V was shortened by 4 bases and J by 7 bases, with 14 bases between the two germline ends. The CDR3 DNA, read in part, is TGCGCCAGCAGCCTGGGAGGACAGACTGGC. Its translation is CASSLGGQTG. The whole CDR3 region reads CASSLGGQTGYTF.

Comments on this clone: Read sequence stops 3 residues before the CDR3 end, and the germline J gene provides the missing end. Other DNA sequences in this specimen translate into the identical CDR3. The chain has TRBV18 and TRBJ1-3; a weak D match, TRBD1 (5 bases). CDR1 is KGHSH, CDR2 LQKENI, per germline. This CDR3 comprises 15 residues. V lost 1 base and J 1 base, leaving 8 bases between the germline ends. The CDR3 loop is CASSPQGESGNTIYF. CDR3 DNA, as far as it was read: TGTGCCAGCTCACCACAAGGGGAATCTGGAAACACC.